This is a list of T cell receptor beta chains from one sample in a study of T cell responses to AZD1222 COVID-19 vaccine. Generated by immunoSEQ multiplex PCR, the TCRdb table keeps only in-frame clones and is missing some. Here the sample spans approximately 100,000 clones, over 75% being singletons. The sample consisted of peripheral blood, taken 28 days after the second AZD1222 dose. The receptors here all came from an adult who received the AZD1222 COVID-19 vaccine. CDR3s include the opening cysteine and the closing phenylalanine or tryptophan. Fields, in order: clone size, J gene, D gene, V gene, CDR3 DNA, CDR3 protein. A D gene is named only where the DNA matches it firmly. A clone size is listed for some rows: how often the clone was seen (once, few, many), or a class if it is expanded.

few | TRBJ2-7 | - | TRBV20-1 | TGCAGTGCTAGACAGGGCCCGGAGGAGTACTTC | CSARQGPEEYF
- | TRBJ1-2 | TRBD1 | TRBV30 | TGTGCCTGGAGTGTAAGCAGGGGGCCTAACTATGGCTACACCTTC | CAWSVSRGPNYGYTF
- | TRBJ2-7 | - | TRBV7-2 | TGTGCCAGCAGCTTAACTAACTCCTACGAGCAGTACTTC | CASSLTNSYEQYF
- | TRBJ1-6 | - | TRBV9 | TGTGCCAGCAGCCCGAATAGAGGGTCACCCCTCCACTTT | CASSPNRGSPLHF
- | TRBJ1-1 | - | TRBV7-3 | TGTGCCAGCAGCTTAACGGGCGGGGGCGCTGAAGCTTTCTTT | CASSLTGGGAEAFF
once | TRBJ1-5 | - | TRBV6-5 | TGTGCCAGCAGTTACCTAGGTCGGGGTAATCAGCCCCAGCATTTT | CASSYLGRGNQPQHF
- | TRBJ2-1 | TRBD2 | TRBV4-3 | TGCGCCACCGGGACTAGCGGGAATTCCTACAATGAGCAGTTCTTC | CATGTSGNSYNEQFF
- | TRBJ2-1 | - | TRBV29-1 | TGCAGCGTTGAAGGGCCAGGGGAAATATACAATGAGCAGTTCTTC | CSVEGPGEIYNEQFF
- | TRBJ1-1 | - | TRBV9 | TGTGCCAGCAGCGTAGAACTCGAGACTGAAGCTTTCTTT | CASSVELETEAFF
- | TRBJ1-3 | - | TRBV7-6 | TGTGCCAGCAGCTTCACAGCAGGGACTGGAAACACCATATATTTT | CASSFTAGTGNTIYF
few | TRBJ1-6 | - | TRBV21-1 | TGTGCCAGCAGCAAAGGATCAGTAGTTAGCTCCTATAATTCACCCCTCCACTTT | CASSKGSVVSSYNSPLHF
- | TRBJ1-5 | - | TRBV4-1 | TGCGCCAGCAGCCAAGGGTTAGGGGGGCAGCCCCAGCATTTT | CASSQGLGGQPQHF
- | TRBJ1-2 | - | TRBV5-1 | TGCGCCAGCAGTCGAAACAGGGAGAAGTATGGCTACACCTTC | CASSRNREKYGYTF
- | TRBJ2-3 | TRBD1 | TRBV7-2 | TGTGCCAGCAGCTTACAGGGGGCAGATACGCAGTATTTT | CASSLQGADTQYF
- | TRBJ1-5 | TRBD1 | TRBV10-2 | TGCGCCAGCAGTTCGGGACAGAGCTTCAATCAGCCCCAGCATTTT | CASSSGQSFNQPQHF
once | TRBJ2-3 | - | TRBV24-1 | TGTGCCACCAGTGATTTTTTAGGGCACGGGAAGGAGGCAGATACGCAGTATTTT | CATSDFLGHGKEADTQYF
once | TRBJ1-1 | TRBD1 | TRBV18 | TGTGCCAGCTCAACGGGACAGACAGCTAACACTGAAGCTTTCTTT | CASSTGQTANTEAFF
few | TRBJ2-1 | TRBD2 | TRBV18 | TGTGCCAGCTCACCAGAAGCGGGGGGCGGACATGAGCAGTTCTTC | CASSPEAGGGHEQFF
- | TRBJ1-5 | - | TRBV6-6 | TGTGCCAGCAGTTTCGACGGCAATCAGCCCCAGCATTTT | CASSFDGNQPQHF
- | TRBJ2-3 | TRBD2 | TRBV30 | TGTGCCTGGAGTCCGGGACTAGGCACAGATACGCAGTATTTT | CAWSPGLGTDTQYF
- | TRBJ1-6 | - | TRBV28 | TGTGCCAGCAGTCCCGGGGCCTCCTATAATTCACCCCTCCACTTT | CASSPGASYNSPLHF
- | TRBJ1-5 | TRBD1 | TRBV19 | TGTGCCAGCTGGACAGGGGGTGGCAATCAGCCCCAGCATTTT | CASWTGGGNQPQHF
- | TRBJ2-2 | - | TRBV3-1/TRBV3-2 | TGTGCCAGCAGCCAAGATTCCAGGGTTAGGGAGCTGTTTTTT | CASSQDSRVRELFF
few | TRBJ2-7 | - | TRBV7-9 | TGTGCCAGCAGCTTAGTTGGGGAGCAGTACTTC | CASSLVGEQYF
- | TRBJ2-7 | TRBD2 | TRBV7-3 | TGTGCCAGCAGCGTTAGCGGGGGGACCTCCTACGAGCAGTACTTC | CASSVSGGTSYEQYF
- | TRBJ2-2 | - | TRBV4-2 | TGTGCTGGCAGTAGCACTTCGAACACCGGGGAGCTGTTTTTT | CAGSSTSNTGELFF
- | TRBJ2-5 | - | TRBV2 | TGTGCCAGCAAGGCGGACTATATTCAAGAGACCCAGTACTTC | CASKADYIQETQYF
- | TRBJ1-1 | TRBD1 | TRBV29-1 | TGCAGCGTCGGGGGACAGGTGAACACTGAAGCTTTCTTT | CSVGGQVNTEAFF
- | TRBJ2-3 | - | TRBV9 | TGTGCCAGCAGCGTAGCTCGTAACCTAAATACGCAGTATTTT | CASSVARNLNTQYF
- | TRBJ1-2 | - | TRBV6-2/TRBV6-3 | TGTGCCAGCAGTCCGCCCGGCGGGCGAGGCTACACCTTC | CASSPPGGRGYTF
- | TRBJ1-6 | - | TRBV30 | TGTGCCTGGAGTGTATCTGGGGGTGATTATTCACCCCTCCACTTT | CAWSVSGGDYSPLHF
- | TRBJ1-2 | TRBD1 | TRBV6-4 | TGTGCCAGCAGTGACCACAACAGGGGGCGGCACTATGGCTACACCTTC | CASSDHNRGRHYGYTF
- | TRBJ2-2 | - | TRBV7-9 | TGTGCCAGCAGTTTCACCGGGGAGCTGTTTTTT | CASSFTGELFF
- | TRBJ2-3 | - | TRBV5-1 | TGCGCCAGCAGCTTGGAACTGGCTAATAAAGATACGCAGTATTTT | CASSLELANKDTQYF
- | TRBJ1-2 | TRBD1 | TRBV5-1 | TGCGCCAGCAGCTTGGGAGGGACAGGGCAGGGCTACACCTTC | CASSLGGTGQGYTF
- | TRBJ2-1 | TRBD1 | TRBV6-5 | TGTGCCAGCAAACCGACAGGGGCCTCCTACAATGAGCAGTTCTTC | CASKPTGASYNEQFF
- | TRBJ1-2 | - | TRBV30 | TGTGCCTGGAGAAGATGGCCGGGGTCGGACCGCAGGGGCTACACCTTC | CAWRRWPGSDRRGYTF
once | TRBJ2-1 | - | TRBV27 | TGTGCCAGCAGTTTAGTTGCGGGGCGCTCCTACAATGAGCAGTTCTTC | CASSLVAGRSYNEQFF
- | TRBJ1-5 | - | TRBV30 | TGTGCCTGGGGGCGGGGGGTGGATCAGCCCCAGCATTTT | CAWGRGVDQPQHF
- | TRBJ2-1 | TRBD1 | TRBV10-3 | TGTGCCACCACCGGGACAGGGATCATGGTTGAGCAGTTCTTC | CATTGTGIMVEQFF
- | TRBJ1-6 | - | TRBV19 | TGTGCCAGTAGTCGGGGGGGTTCACCCCTCCACTTT | CASSRGGSPLHF
once | TRBJ2-1 | - | TRBV11-3 | TGTGCCAGCAGCGACAGGAACTACAATGAGCAGTTCTTC | CASSDRNYNEQFF
- | TRBJ2-5 | TRBD2 | TRBV7-7 | TGTGCCAGCAGCTTAGGGGGGCTAGCGGGTCGAGAGACCCAGTACTTC | CASSLGGLAGRETQYF
- | TRBJ2-1 | - | TRBV11-3 | TGTGCCAGCAGCGCCCATCCGGTTAATGAGCAGTTCTTC | CASSAHPVNEQFF
- | TRBJ2-1 | - | TRBV3-1/TRBV3-2 | TGTGCCAGCAGCCAAGAGGATCCGTGGGCGGGCCCTTCTGGGGGTTTCTACAATGAGCAGTTCTTC | CASSQEDPWAGPSGGFYNEQFF
- | TRBJ1-6 | TRBD1 | TRBV9 | TGTGCCAGCAGCCCCGGGACAGGGGGGGAATCACCCCTCCACTTT | CASSPGTGGESPLHF
- | TRBJ1-1 | - | TRBV6-6 | TGTGCCAGCAGTTACCCTGGCTTAGAAGCTTTCTTT | CASSYPGLEAFF
- | TRBJ1-4 | - | TRBV19 | TGTGCCAGTTCTGACCCTTGGGGGACGGGGGATGAAAAACTGTTTTTT | CASSDPWGTGDEKLFF
- | TRBJ1-2 | - | TRBV5-1 | TGCGCCAGCAGCTTAGGTGGGGCCCAGGAGGGTTACGGCTACACCTTC | CASSLGGAQEGYGYTF
- | TRBJ2-7 | TRBD1 | TRBV18 | TGTGCCAGCTCACCAATCGGCAGGGGGCATGTCTACGAGCAGTACTTC | CASSPIGRGHVYEQYF
once | TRBJ2-3 | - | TRBV5-5 | TGTGCCAGCAGCTCCACCCAGAGCACCACTAGCACAGATACGCAGTATTTT | CASSSTQSTTSTDTQYF
- | TRBJ1-2 | TRBD1 | TRBV30 | TGTGCCTTGGACAGGGGTTATGGCTACACCTTC | CALDRGYGYTF